This T cell receptor (beta chain) originates from a study of cytomegalovirus exposure and HLA in healthy donors. The PCR had 60 Vbeta and 13 Jbeta primers. Assay: immunoSEQ multiplex PCR; the TCRdb copy retains only in-frame clones and omits some. The table records about 84,000 clones, roughly 61% of them present only once. Sequencing was done on a sample of PBMCs. The receptor's source is a woman between 35 and 50 years old in good health and CMV-seropositive.

The CDR3 region is CASSLNRDQETQYF. The CDR3 DNA sequence: TGTGCCAGCAGTCTCAACAGGGACCAAGAGACCCAGTACTTC. V is TRBV6-1 and J is TRBJ2-5; a weak D match, TRBD1 (6 bases). V dropped 5 bases and J dropped 0 bases, with 10 bases sitting between them. The length of the CDR3 is 14 residues. Germline CDR1 reads MNHNS; CDR2 reads SASEGT.